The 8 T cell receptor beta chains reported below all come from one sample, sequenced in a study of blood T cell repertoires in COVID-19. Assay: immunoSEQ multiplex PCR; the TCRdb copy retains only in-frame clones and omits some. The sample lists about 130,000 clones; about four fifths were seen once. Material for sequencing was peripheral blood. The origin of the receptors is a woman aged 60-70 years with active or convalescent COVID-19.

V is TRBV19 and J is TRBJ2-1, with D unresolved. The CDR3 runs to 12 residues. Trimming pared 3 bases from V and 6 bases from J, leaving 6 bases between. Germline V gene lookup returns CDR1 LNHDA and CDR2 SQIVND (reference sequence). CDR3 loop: CASSIPSNEQFF. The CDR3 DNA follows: TGTGCCAGTAGTATCCCCAGCAATGAGCAGTTCTTC.

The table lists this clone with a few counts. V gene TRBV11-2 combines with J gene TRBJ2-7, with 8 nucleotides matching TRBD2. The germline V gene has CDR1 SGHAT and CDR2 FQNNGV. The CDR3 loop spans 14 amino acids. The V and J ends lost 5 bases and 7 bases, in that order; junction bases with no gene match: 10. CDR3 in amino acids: CASSPPGGQREQYV. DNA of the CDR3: TGTGCCAGCAGCCCCCCGGGGGGGCAACGGGAGCAGTACGTC.

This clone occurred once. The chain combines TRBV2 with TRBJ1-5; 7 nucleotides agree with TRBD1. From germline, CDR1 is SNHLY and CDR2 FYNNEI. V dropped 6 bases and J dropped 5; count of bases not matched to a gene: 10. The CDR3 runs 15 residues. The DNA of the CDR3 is TGTGCCAGCAGCGTGGGACAGCAGACCCATCAGCCCCAGCATTTT. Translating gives CASSVGQQTHQPQHF. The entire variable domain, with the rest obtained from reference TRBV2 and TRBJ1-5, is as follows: EPEVTQTPSHQVTQMGQEVILRCVPISNHLYFYWYRQILGQKVEFLVSFYNNEISEKSEIFDDQFSVERPDGSNFTLKIRSTKLEDSAMYFCASSVGQQTHQPQHFGDGTRLSIL.

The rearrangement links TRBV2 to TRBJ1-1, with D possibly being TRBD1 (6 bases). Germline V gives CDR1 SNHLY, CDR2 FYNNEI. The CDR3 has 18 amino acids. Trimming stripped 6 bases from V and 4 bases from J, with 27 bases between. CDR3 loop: CASSGRGDILLISTEAFF. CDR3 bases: TGTGCCAGCAGCGGGAGGGGGGACATATTATTAATTAGCACTGAAGCTTTCTTT.

The CDR3 nucleotides are TGTGCCAGCAGCTTATATAAGGCAGGGGGCTGGACTGAAGCTTTCTTT. Amino acid sequence: CASSLYKAGGWTEAFF. The chain employs TRBV11-2 and TRBJ1-1; TRBD1 matches at 8 bases. The germline V gene encodes CDR1 SGHAT and CDR2 FQNNGV. The CDR3 consists of 16 residues. V shed 2 bases and J 5 bases; nucleotides not matched to a gene: 10.

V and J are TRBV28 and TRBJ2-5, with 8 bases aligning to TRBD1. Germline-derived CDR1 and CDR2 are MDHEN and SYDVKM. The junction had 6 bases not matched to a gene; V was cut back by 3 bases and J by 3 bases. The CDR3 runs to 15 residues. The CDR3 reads CASSFRDRKKETQYF. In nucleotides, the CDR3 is TGTGCCAGCAGTTTCCGGGACAGGAAAAAAGAGACCCAGTACTTC.

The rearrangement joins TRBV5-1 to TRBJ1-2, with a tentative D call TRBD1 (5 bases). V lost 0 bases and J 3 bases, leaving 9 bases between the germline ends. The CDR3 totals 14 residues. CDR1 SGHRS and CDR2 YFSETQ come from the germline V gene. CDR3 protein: CASSLDRSDYGYTF. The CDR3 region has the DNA TGCGCCAGCAGCTTGGACAGGAGCGACTATGGCTACACCTTC.

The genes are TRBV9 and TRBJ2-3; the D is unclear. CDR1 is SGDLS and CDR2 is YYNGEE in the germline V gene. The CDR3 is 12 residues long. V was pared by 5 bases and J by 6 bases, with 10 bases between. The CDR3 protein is CASSRELDTQYF. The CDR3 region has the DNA TGTGCCAGCAGTCGAGAATTGGATACGCAGTATTTT. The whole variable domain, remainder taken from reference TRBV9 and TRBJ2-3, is DSGVTQTPKHLITATGQRVTLRCSPRSGDLSVYWYQQSLDQGLQFLIQYYNGEERAKGNILERFSAQQFPDLHSELNLSSLELGDSALYFCASSRELDTQYFGPGTRLTVL.